The rows below give T cell receptor beta chains drawn from one sample of a study of blood T cell repertoires in COVID-19. Measured with immunoSEQ multiplex PCR; TCRdb has only the in-frame clones, and not every one. The table has under 200,000 clones, 80% to 90% seen once; the top ten hold roughly 3.9%. The sequencing input was peripheral blood. These receptors were collected from a young man with active or convalescent COVID-19. CDR3s include the opening cysteine and the closing phenylalanine or tryptophan. D genes are given only for firm matches. A row's size may be missing; if present it is once, few, many or a size class.

V gene: TRBV7-8; D gene: .; clone size: once; J gene: TRBJ2-7; CDR3 DNA: TGTGCCAGCAGCTTGGAGGTTGGTTCGATCGAGCAGTACTTC; CDR3 protein: CASSLEVGSIEQYF
V gene: TRBV7-2; D gene: .; clone size: .; J gene: TRBJ2-1; CDR3 DNA: TGTGCCAGCAGCCCTCTCAGCGCAGCATCCTACAATGAGCAGTTCTTC; CDR3 protein: CASSPLSAASYNEQFF
V gene: TRBV7-9; D gene: .; clone size: .; J gene: TRBJ1-1; CDR3 DNA: TGTGCCAGCAGCTTAACGACGGAGGCTTTCTTT; CDR3 protein: CASSLTTEAFF
V gene: TRBV7-2; D gene: TRBD2; clone size: .; J gene: TRBJ2-1; CDR3 DNA: TGTGCCAGCAGCTTAGCAAGGGTCCTAGCGGGGGGGTGGAACAATGAGCAGTTCTTC; CDR3 protein: CASSLARVLAGGWNNEQFF
V gene: TRBV9; D gene: .; clone size: .; J gene: TRBJ1-1; CDR3 DNA: TGTGCCAGCAGCGGTGGGGCTTCACCTGAAGCTTTCTTT; CDR3 protein: CASSGGASPEAFF
V gene: TRBV5-1; D gene: .; clone size: .; J gene: TRBJ2-2; CDR3 DNA: TGCGCCAGCAGCCTGGGAACCGGGGTCTCGAACACCGGGGAGCTGTTTTTT; CDR3 protein: CASSLGTGVSNTGELFF
V gene: TRBV24-1; D gene: .; clone size: once; J gene: TRBJ1-1; CDR3 DNA: TGTGCCACCAGTGATGCATGGAGCACTGAAGCTTTCTTT; CDR3 protein: CATSDAWSTEAFF
V gene: TRBV7-2; D gene: .; clone size: .; J gene: TRBJ2-5; CDR3 DNA: TGTGCCAGCAGCTTCCAGACAGGTCAAGAGACCCAGTACTTC; CDR3 protein: CASSFQTGQETQYF
V gene: TRBV27; D gene: .; clone size: few; J gene: TRBJ1-1; CDR3 DNA: TGTGCCAGCAGTCTAGCGAACACCTACACTGAAGCTTTCTTT; CDR3 protein: CASSLANTYTEAFF
V gene: TRBV28; D gene: TRBD1; clone size: .; J gene: TRBJ1-2; CDR3 DNA: TGTGCCAGCACCCCGGGACAGGGATCCTATGGCTACACCTTC; CDR3 protein: CASTPGQGSYGYTF
V gene: TRBV10-1; D gene: TRBD2; clone size: .; J gene: TRBJ2-5; CDR3 DNA: TGCGCCAGCAGTGAGTCTTATTCTAGCGGCCAAGAGACCCAGTACTTC; CDR3 protein: CASSESYSSGQETQYF
V gene: TRBV5-1; D gene: TRBD2; clone size: .; J gene: TRBJ2-1; CDR3 DNA: TGCGCCAGCAGCTTGGCCGGGACTAGCGGGTTAAATGAGCAGTTCTTC; CDR3 protein: CASSLAGTSGLNEQFF
V gene: TRBV14; D gene: .; clone size: .; J gene: TRBJ2-6; CDR3 DNA: TGTGCCAGCAGCCAAGTCGGGGGTTCTGGGGCCAACGTCCTGACTTTC; CDR3 protein: CASSQVGGSGANVLTF
V gene: TRBV3-1/TRBV3-2; D gene: .; clone size: .; J gene: TRBJ2-4; CDR3 DNA: TGTGCCAGCAGCCAAGGAGACATAGCCAAAAACATTCAGTACTTC; CDR3 protein: CASSQGDIAKNIQYF
V gene: TRBV3-1/TRBV3-2; D gene: .; clone size: .; J gene: TRBJ2-2; CDR3 DNA: TGTGCCAGCAGCTCCCAAGGGGGCGGGGAGCTGTTTTTT; CDR3 protein: CASSSQGGGELFF
V gene: TRBV12-3/TRBV12-4; D gene: .; clone size: .; J gene: TRBJ1-1; CDR3 DNA: TGTGCCAGCAGGCTACAGCCGAACACTGAAGCTTTCTTT; CDR3 protein: CASRLQPNTEAFF
V gene: TRBV30; D gene: TRBD1; clone size: .; J gene: TRBJ1-1; CDR3 DNA: TGTGCCTGGATATCAGGGGGCGCCAATTGGGACACTGAAGCTTTCTTT; CDR3 protein: CAWISGGANWDTEAFF
V gene: TRBV29-1; D gene: TRBD1; clone size: .; J gene: TRBJ1-4; CDR3 DNA: TGCAGCGTTGAACAGGGGGCGGAAAAACTGTTTTTT; CDR3 protein: CSVEQGAEKLFF
V gene: TRBV2; D gene: .; clone size: .; J gene: TRBJ1-6; CDR3 DNA: TGTGCCAGCAGTGATGAGCCCGACTCCTATAATTCACCCCTCCACTTT; CDR3 protein: CASSDEPDSYNSPLHF
V gene: TRBV19; D gene: .; clone size: .; J gene: TRBJ1-3; CDR3 DNA: TGTGCCAGTAGTATCCCGGTAGGAAACACCATATATTTT; CDR3 protein: CASSIPVGNTIYF
V gene: TRBV4-1; D gene: TRBD2; clone size: .; J gene: TRBJ2-2; CDR3 DNA: TGCGCCAGCAGCCAGGGTGGACTAGCGGGAATCGTTGGGGAGCTGTTTTTT; CDR3 protein: CASSQGGLAGIVGELFF
V gene: TRBV29-1; D gene: TRBD2; clone size: .; J gene: TRBJ2-3; CDR3 DNA: TGCAGCGTTGGGACTAGCGGATTAGCAGATACGCAGTATTTT; CDR3 protein: CSVGTSGLADTQYF
V gene: TRBV9; D gene: TRBD1; clone size: .; J gene: TRBJ1-4; CDR3 DNA: TGTGCCAGCAGCGCATCGACAGGGAGAAGTGAAAAACTGTTTTTT; CDR3 protein: CASSASTGRSEKLFF
V gene: TRBV5-4; D gene: .; clone size: .; J gene: TRBJ1-2; CDR3 DNA: TGTGCCAGTACACCGGACAGCTATGGCTACACCTTC; CDR3 protein: CASTPDSYGYTF